This T cell receptor beta chain stems from a study of graft-versus-host responses after intestinal transplantation. Sequenced by immunoSEQ multiplex PCR; TCRdb stores in-frame clones only, minus some. There are tens of thousands of clones in the sample; approximately 95% occur only once, and 0.2% to 0.25% lies in the top ten. CDR3 length: 16 residues. The germline CDR1 and CDR2 sequences are LGHNA and YSLEER. For this clone: Its antigen is unknown.

The sample was unstimulated CD4+ T cells sorted from spleen or lymph node cells, taken before transplant. The source is a human donor who was the organ donor for an intestinal transplant. The chain links TRBV4-3 to TRBJ2-5, with 9 bases aligning to TRBD1. The J call is doubtful: the DNA matches TRBJ2-7 better. CDR3 protein: CASSRIGQGRTYEQYF. The CDR3 region has the DNA TGCGCCAGCAGCCGAATAGGACAGGGGCGGACCTACGAGCAGTACTTC.